The subject of this entry is one TCR beta chain. The data were produced by immunoSEQ multiplex PCR, yet TCRdb's version contains in-frame clones alone and is incomplete. The sample holds some 100,000 clones; 80% to 95% are singletons and the top ten take about 3.4%. The source of the sample is a study of T cell changes during pregnancy in multiple sclerosis. The CDR3 is 16 amino acids. The germline V gene has CDR1 MGHRA and CDR2 YSYEKL. Trimming took 0 bases from V and 3 from J; bases not matched to a gene: 4. The rearrangement uses TRBV4-1 and TRBJ1-5, with 8 positions matching TRBD1. The starting material was peripheral blood, obtained in the second trimester of pregnancy. The TCR comes from a female donor with multiple sclerosis, enrolled in a pregnancy study. The CDR3 loop reads CASSQEDRGFNQPQHF. The CDR3 nucleotides read TGCGCCAGCAGCCAAGAAGACAGGGGATTCAATCAGCCCCAGCATTTT.